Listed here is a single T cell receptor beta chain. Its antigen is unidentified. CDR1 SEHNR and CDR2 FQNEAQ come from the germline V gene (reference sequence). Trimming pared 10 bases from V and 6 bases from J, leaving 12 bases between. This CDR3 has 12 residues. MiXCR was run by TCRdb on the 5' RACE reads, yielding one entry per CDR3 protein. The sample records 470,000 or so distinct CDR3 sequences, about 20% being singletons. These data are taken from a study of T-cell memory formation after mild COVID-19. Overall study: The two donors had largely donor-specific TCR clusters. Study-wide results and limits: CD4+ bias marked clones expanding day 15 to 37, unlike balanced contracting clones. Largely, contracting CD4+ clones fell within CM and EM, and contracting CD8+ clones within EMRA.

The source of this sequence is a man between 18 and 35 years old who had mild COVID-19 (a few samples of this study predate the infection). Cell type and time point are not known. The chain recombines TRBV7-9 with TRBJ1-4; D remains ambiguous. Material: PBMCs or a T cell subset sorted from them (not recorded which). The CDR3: CATTAFDEKLFF. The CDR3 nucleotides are TGTGCCACCACAGCATTCGATGAAAAACTGTTTTTT. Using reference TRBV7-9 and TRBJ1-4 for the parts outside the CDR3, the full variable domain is DTGVSQNPRHKITKRGQNVTFRCDPISEHNRLYWYRQTLGQGPEFLTYFQNEAQLEKSRLLSDRFSAERPKGSFSTLEIQRTEQGDSAMYLCATTAFDEKLFFGSGTQLSVL.